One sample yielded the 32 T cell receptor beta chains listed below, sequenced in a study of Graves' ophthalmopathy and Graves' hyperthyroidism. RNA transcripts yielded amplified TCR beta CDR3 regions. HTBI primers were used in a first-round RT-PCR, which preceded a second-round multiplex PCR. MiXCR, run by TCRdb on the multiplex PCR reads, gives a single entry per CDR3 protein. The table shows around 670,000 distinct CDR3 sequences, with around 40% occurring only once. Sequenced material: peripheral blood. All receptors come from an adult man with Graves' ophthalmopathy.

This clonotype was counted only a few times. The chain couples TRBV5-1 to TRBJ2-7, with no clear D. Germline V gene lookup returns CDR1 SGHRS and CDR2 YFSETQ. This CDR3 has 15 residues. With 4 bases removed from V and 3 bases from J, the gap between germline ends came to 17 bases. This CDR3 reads CASSPTRIHVYEQYF. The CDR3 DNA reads TGCGCCAGCAGCCCGACTCGAATACACGTCTACGAGCAGTACTTC. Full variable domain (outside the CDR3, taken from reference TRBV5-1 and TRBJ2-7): KAGVTQTPRYLIKTRGQQVTLSCSPISGHRSVSWYQQTPGQGLQFLFEYFSETQRNKGNFPGRFSGRQFSNSRSEMNVSTLELGDSALYLCASSPTRIHVYEQYFGPGTRLTVT.

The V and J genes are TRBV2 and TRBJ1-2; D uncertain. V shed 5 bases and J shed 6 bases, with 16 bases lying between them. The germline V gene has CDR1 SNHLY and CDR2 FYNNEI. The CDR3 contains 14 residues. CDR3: CASSRSLGTNGYTF. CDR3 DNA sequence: TGTGCCAGCAGTCGGTCCCTCGGCACTAATGGCTACACCTTC.

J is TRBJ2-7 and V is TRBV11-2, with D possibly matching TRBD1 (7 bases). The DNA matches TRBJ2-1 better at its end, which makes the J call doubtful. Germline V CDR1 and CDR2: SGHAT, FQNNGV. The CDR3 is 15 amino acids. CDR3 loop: CASSPQWAGGNEQFF. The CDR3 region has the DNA TGTGCCAGCAGCCCCCAATGGGCAGGGGGGAATGAGCAGTTCTTC.

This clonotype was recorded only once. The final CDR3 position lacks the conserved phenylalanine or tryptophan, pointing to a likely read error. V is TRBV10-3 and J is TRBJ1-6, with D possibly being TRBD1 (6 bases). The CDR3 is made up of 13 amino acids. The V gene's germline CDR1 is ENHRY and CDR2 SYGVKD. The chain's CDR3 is CASSYGGYSPLHL. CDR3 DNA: TGTGCCAGCAGTTACGGGGGCTATTCACCCCTCCACCTT.

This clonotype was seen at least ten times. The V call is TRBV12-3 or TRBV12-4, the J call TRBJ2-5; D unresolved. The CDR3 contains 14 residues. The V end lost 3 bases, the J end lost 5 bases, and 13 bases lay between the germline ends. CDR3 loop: CASSLGSGWETQYF. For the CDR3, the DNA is TGTGCCAGCAGTTTGGGTTCAGGCTGGGAGACCCAGTACTTC.

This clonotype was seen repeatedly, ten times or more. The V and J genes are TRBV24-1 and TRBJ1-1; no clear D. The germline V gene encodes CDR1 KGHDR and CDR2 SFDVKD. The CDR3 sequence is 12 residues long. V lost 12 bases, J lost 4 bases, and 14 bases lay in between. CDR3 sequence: CAASTGFTEAFF. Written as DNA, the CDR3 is TGTGCCGCCTCAACGGGATTCACTGAAGCTTTCTTT.

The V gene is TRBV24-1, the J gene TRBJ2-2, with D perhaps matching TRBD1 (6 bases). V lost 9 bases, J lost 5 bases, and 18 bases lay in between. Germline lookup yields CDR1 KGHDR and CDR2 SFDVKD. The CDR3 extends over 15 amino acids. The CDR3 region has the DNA TGTGCCACCGACCCCGGACAGTCAGCTACCGGGGAGCTGTTTTTT. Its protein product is CATDPGQSATGELFF.

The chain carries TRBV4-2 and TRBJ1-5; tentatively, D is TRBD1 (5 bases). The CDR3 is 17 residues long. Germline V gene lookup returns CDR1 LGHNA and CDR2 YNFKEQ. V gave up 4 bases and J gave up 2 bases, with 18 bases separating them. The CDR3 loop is CASSPKGQNWGNQPQHF. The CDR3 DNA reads TGTGCCAGCAGCCCGAAAGGACAAAACTGGGGCAATCAGCCCCAGCATTTT.

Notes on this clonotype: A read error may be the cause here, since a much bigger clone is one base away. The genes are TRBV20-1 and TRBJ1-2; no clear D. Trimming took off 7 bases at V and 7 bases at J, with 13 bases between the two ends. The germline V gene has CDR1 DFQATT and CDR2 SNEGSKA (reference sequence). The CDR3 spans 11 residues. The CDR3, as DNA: TGCAGTGTGGATGGAGTGGGTGGCTACACCTTC. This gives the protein CSVDGVGGYTF.

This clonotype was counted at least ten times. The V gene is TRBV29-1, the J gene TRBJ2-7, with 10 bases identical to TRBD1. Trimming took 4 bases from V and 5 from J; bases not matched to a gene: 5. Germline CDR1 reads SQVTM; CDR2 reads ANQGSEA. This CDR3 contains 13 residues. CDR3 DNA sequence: TGCAGCGTTGGGCGGGACAGGGGAGACGAGCAGTACTTC. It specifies CSVGRDRGDEQYF.

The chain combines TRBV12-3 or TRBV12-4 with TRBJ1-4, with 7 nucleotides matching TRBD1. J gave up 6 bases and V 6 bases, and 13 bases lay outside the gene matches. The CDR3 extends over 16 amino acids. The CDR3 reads CASSPHKQGRDEKLFF. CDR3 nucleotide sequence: TGTGCCAGCAGCCCCCACAAACAGGGGAGGGATGAAAAACTGTTTTTT.

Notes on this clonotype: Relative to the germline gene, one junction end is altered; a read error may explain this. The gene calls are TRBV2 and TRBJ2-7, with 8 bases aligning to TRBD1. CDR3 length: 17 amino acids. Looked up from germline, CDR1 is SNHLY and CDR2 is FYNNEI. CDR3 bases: TGCGCCAGCAGCCAAGCCGGGACAGGTCCAAGCTCCTACGAGCAGTACTTC. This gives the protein CASSQAGTGPSSYEQYF.

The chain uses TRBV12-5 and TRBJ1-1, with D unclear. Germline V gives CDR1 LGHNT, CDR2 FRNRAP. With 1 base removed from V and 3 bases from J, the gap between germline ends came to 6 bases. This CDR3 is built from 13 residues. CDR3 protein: CASGLEPHTEAFF. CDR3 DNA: TGTGCTAGTGGTTTGGAGCCTCACACTGAAGCTTTCTTT. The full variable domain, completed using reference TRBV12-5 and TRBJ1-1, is DARVTQTPRHKVTEMGQEVTMRCQPILGHNTVFWYRQTMMQGLELLAYFRNRAPLDDSGMPKDRFSAEMPDATLATLKIQPSEPRDSAVYFCASGLEPHTEAFFGQGTRLTVV.

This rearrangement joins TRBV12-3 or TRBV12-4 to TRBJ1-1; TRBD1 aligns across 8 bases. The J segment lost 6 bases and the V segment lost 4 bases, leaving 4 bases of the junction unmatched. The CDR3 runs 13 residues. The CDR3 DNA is TGTGCCAGCAGTTGGGGGACAGGCTCTGAAGCTTTCTTT. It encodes CASSWGTGSEAFF.

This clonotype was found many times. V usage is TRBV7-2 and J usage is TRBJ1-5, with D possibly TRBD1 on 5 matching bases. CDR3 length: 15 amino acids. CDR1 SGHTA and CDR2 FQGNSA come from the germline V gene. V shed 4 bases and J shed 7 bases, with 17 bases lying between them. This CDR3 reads CASSSSPGMEQPQHF. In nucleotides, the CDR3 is TGTGCCAGCAGCTCCAGCCCAGGGATGGAGCAGCCCCAGCATTTT.

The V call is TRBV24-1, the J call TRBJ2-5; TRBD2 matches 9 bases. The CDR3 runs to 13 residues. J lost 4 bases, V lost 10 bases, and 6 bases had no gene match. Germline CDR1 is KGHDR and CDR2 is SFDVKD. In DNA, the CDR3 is TGTGCCACTGGCGGGAGGGCCCGAGAGACCCAGTACTTC. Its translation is CATGGRARETQYF.

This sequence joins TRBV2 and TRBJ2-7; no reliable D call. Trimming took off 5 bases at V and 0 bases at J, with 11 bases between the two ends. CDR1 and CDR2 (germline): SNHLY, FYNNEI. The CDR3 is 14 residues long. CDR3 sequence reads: CASSYLPDSYEQYF. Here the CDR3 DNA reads TGTGCCAGCAGTTACTTGCCAGACTCCTACGAGCAGTACTTC.

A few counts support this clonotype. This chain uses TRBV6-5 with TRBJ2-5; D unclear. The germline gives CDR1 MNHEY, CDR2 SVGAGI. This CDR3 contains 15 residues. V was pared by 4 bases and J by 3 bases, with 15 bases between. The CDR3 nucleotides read TGTGCCAGCAGTTGGGCCCGCTTCGGCAAAGAGACCCAGTACTTC. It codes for CASSWARFGKETQYF.

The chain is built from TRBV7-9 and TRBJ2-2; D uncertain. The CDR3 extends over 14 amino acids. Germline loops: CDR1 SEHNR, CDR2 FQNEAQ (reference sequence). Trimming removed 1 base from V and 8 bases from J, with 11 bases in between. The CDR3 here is CASSLVLGSGELFF. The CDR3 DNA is TGTGCCAGCAGCTTAGTGCTAGGCTCTGGGGAGCTGTTTTTT.

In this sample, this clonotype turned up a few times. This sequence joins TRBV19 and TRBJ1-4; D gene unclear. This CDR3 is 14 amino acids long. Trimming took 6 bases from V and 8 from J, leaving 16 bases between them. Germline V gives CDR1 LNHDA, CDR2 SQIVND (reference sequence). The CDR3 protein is CASRYGIFEEKLFF. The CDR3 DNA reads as TGTGCCAGTAGGTATGGCATCTTTGAGGAAAAACTGTTTTTT.

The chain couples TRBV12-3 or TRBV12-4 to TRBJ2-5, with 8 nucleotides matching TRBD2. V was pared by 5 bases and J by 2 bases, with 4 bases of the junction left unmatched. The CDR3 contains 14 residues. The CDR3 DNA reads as TGTGCCAGCAGTACGCGGGGGGCTCAAGAGACCCAGTACTTC. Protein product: CASSTRGAQETQYF.

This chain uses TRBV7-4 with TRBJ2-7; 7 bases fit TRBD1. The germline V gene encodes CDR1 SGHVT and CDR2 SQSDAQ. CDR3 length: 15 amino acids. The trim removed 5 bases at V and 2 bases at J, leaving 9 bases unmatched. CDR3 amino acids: CASSDSRQGAYEQYF. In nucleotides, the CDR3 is TGTGCCAGCAGCGACTCACGCCAGGGGGCCTACGAGCAGTACTTC.

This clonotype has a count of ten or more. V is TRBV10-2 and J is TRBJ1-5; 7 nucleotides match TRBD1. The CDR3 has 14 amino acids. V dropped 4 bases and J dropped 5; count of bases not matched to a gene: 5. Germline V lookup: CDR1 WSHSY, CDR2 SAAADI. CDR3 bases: TGCGCCAGCAGTGTGACAGGGACGGATCAGCCCCAGCATTTT. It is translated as CASSVTGTDQPQHF.

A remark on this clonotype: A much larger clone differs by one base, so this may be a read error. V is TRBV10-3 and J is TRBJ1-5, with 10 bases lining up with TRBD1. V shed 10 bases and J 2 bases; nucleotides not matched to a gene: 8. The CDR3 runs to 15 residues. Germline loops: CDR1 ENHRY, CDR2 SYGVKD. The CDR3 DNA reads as TGTGCCAGCAGAGCCGGGACAGGGGGCAATCAGCCCCAGCATTTT. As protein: CASRAGTGGNQPQHF.

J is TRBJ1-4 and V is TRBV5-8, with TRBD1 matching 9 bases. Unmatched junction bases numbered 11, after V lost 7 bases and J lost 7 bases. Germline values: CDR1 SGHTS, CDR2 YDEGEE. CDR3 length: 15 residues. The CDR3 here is CASLGWGTGFEKLFF. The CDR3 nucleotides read TGTGCCAGCCTCGGCTGGGGGACAGGGTTTGAAAAACTGTTTTTT.

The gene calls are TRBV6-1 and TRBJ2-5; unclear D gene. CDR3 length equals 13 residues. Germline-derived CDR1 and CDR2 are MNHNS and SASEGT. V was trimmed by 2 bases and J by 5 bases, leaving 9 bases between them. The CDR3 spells CASSESRWETQYF. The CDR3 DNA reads TGTGCCAGCAGTGAATCACGGTGGGAGACCCAGTACTTC.

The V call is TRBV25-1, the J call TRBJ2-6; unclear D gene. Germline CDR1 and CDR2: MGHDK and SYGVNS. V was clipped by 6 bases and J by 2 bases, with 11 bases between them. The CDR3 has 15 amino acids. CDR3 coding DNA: TGTGCCAGCAGAGGACCGTTCGCTGGGGCCAACGTCCTGACTTTC. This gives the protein CASRGPFAGANVLTF.

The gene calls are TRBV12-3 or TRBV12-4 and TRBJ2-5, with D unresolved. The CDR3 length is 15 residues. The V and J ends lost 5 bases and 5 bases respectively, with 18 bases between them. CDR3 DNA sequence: TGTGCCAGCAGTCCCCGGAAGACGGAAAAGGAGACCCAGTACTTC. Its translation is CASSPRKTEKETQYF.

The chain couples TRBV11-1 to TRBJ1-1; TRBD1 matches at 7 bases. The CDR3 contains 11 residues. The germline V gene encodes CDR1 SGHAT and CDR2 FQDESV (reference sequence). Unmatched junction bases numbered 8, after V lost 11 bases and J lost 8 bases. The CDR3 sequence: CAWTMGQEAFF. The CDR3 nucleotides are TGTGCCTGGACCATGGGACAGGAAGCTTTCTTT.

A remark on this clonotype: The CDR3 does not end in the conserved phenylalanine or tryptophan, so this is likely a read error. The CDR3 sequence: CASTFPREGQPEETQYV. CDR3 DNA sequence: TGTGCCAGCACCTTCCCACGGGAAGGACAGCCAGAAGAGACCCAGTACGTC. The rearrangement joins TRBV2 to TRBJ2-5, with a tentative D call TRBD1 (6 bases). The CDR3 totals 17 residues. The germline CDR1 and CDR2 sequences are SNHLY and FYNNEI. V lost 7 bases to trimming and J lost 3 bases, with 24 bases between them.

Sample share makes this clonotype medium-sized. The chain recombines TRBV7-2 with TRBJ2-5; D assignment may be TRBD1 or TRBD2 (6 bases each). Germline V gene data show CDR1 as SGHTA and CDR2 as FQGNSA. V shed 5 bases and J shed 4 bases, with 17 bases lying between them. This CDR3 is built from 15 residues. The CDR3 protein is CASSRPKGGTETQYF. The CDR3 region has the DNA TGTGCCAGCAGCCGACCGAAGGGGGGCACAGAGACCCAGTACTTC.

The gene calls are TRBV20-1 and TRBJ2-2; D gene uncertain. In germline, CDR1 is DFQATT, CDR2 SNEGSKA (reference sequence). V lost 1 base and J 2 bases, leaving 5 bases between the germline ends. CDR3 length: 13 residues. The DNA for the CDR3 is TGCAGTGCTAGAGCTGATAACACCGGGGAGCTGTTTTTT. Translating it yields CSARADNTGELFF.